The 3 T cell receptor beta chains below come from one sample, sequenced in a study of T-cell memory formation after mild COVID-19. TCRdb redid the calling of the 5' RACE reads with MiXCR, one entry per CDR3 protein. The sample lists roughly 350,000 distinct CDR3 sequences; about 21% were seen once. The sample consisted of PBMCs or a T cell subset sorted from them (not recorded which). The receptors stem from an adult woman who had mild COVID-19 (a few samples of this study predate the infection). Cell type and time point are not known.

The V and J genes are TRBV3-1 and TRBJ1-1; D is undetermined. Per the germline V gene, CDR1 is LGHDT and CDR2 is YNNKEL (reference sequence). This CDR3 is built from 14 residues. Trimming removed 0 bases at V and 11 bases at J, with 16 bases between. The CDR3, as DNA: TGTGCCAGCAGCCAAGAGACCCGGCAGGATTGGGCTTTCTTT. The encoded protein is CASSQETRQDWAFF.

V usage is TRBV20-1 and J usage is TRBJ2-7, with TRBD2 matching over 10 bases. The CDR3 contains 17 residues. The germline CDR1 and CDR2 sequences are DFQATT and SNEGSKA (reference sequence). V trimming: 0 bases; J trimming: 0 bases; junction bases outside the gene matches: 8. DNA of the CDR3: TGCAGTGCTAGAGATGGTAGCGGGAGGTCCCGCTCCTACGAGCAGTACTTC. Encoded protein: CSARDGSGRSRSYEQYF.

This clonotype came up a few times. The chain links TRBV9 to TRBJ1-1; a possible D gene is TRBD1 (5 bases). Trimming removed 4 bases at V and 1 base at J, with 11 bases between. CDR1 is SGDLS, CDR2 YYNGEE, per germline. The CDR3 extends over 14 amino acids. CDR3 sequence reads: CASSPAGQNTEAFF. CDR3 coding DNA: TGTGCCAGCAGCCCAGCCGGACAGAACACTGAAGCTTTCTTT.